Listed here are 27 T cell receptor beta chains from one sample, sequenced in a study of T cells after yellow fever vaccination. TCRdb re-analysed the 5' RACE reads in MiXCR, keeping a single row per CDR3 protein. The sample lists around 30,000 distinct CDR3 sequences, around 5% occurring once. Sequenced here: CD8+ T cells sorted from PBMCs, sampled 10 days after the yellow fever booster vaccination. The receptors shown here come from a man aged 30-40 years who received the YFV17D yellow fever vaccine.

This clonotype was counted at least ten times. V gene TRBV20-1 combines with J gene TRBJ2-5, with D possibly TRBD1 on 5 matching bases. This CDR3 region has 12 residues. Germline V gene data show CDR1 as DFQATT and CDR2 as SNEGSKA (reference sequence). Trimming left V 5 bases short and J 7 bases short, with 14 bases between. CDR3 sequence (DNA): TGCAGTGCTGAGGACAACCGAGGGACCCAGTACTTC. Protein: CSAEDNRGTQYF.

This clonotype was recorded at least ten times. The CDR3 DNA reads as TGCGCCAGCAGCTTGGACTCCTGGGAGACCCAGTACTTC. Translated, it gives CASSLDSWETQYF. The genes are TRBV5-1 and TRBJ2-5; D gene ambiguous. Germline values: CDR1 SGHRS, CDR2 YFSETQ. The CDR3 extends over 13 amino acids. The ends were cut back, 0 bases at V and 5 bases at J, with 8 bases in the middle.

This clonotype was seen ten or more times. V gene TRBV21-1 combines with J gene TRBJ1-5; TRBD1 reflects the table's D call only, with no check against the DNA. TRBV21-1 is a recognized pseudogene. The CDR3 is 15 residues long. CDR3 in DNA: TGTGCCAGCAGCAAATACGAGGAGGCGAATCAGCCCCAGCATTTT. Amino acids: CASSKYEEANQPQHF.

This clonotype was detected only a few times. A read error may produce the germline difference seen at one junction end. The chain is built from TRBV20-1 and TRBJ2-2; either TRBD1 or TRBD2 may fit D (5 bases each). The V gene's germline CDR1 is DFQATT and CDR2 SNEGSKA (reference sequence). The length of the CDR3 is 17 residues. CDR3 residues: CCASPGRDGIITGELFF. CDR3 bases: TGCTGTGCTAGCCCCGGACGGGACGGGATTATCACCGGGGAGCTGTTTTTT.

This clonotype has at least ten counts. The rearrangement links TRBV28 to TRBJ2-7; 10 bases map to TRBD2. The CDR3 spans 14 residues. Germline V gene data show CDR1 as MDHEN and CDR2 as SYDVKM. V lost 6 bases, J lost 12 bases, and 14 bases stayed unmatched. CDR3 sequence reads: CASSSPSGSLLWYF. In DNA, the CDR3 is TGTGCCAGCAGCTCTCCTAGCGGGAGCCTCCTTTGGTACTTC.

This clonotype was counted many times. This chain uses TRBV4-3 with TRBJ1-6; D possibly corresponds to TRBD1 (5 bases). V dropped 7 bases and J dropped 7 bases, with 14 bases sitting between them. The length of the CDR3 is 14 residues. Germline V gene lookup returns CDR1 LGHNA and CDR2 YSLEER. CDR3 residues: CASNMGGGNSPLHF. In DNA, the CDR3 is TGCGCCAGCAACATGGGTGGGGGAAATTCACCCCTCCACTTT.

This clonotype was observed many times. The chain is built from TRBV12-3 or TRBV12-4 and TRBJ1-6; 7 positions agree with TRBD1. This CDR3 has 14 residues. Unmatched junction bases numbered 7, after V lost 4 bases and J lost 10 bases. CDR3 in DNA: TGTGCCAGCAGTTCTACAGGGGAACTGTCACCCCTCCACTTT. It specifies CASSSTGELSPLHF.

This clonotype was seen ten or more times. The genes are TRBV27 and TRBJ2-1; possible D gene TRBD2, 6 bases. The ends were cut back, 4 bases at V and 1 base at J, with 11 bases in the middle. Looked up from germline, CDR1 is MNHEY and CDR2 is SMNVEV (reference sequence). The CDR3 length is 15 residues. The CDR3: CASSSVRGSYNEQFF. The CDR3 DNA sequence: TGTGCCAGCAGTTCGGTGCGGGGTTCCTACAATGAGCAGTTCTTC.

This clonotype was detected ten times or more. J is TRBJ1-1 and V is TRBV29-1, with D unclear. Between the trimmed V and J ends, which lost 4 bases and 5 bases, there was a span of 20 bases. Germline lookup yields CDR1 SQVTM and CDR2 ANQGSEA. The CDR3 sequence is 15 residues long. The CDR3 here is CSVGKGRQARTEAFF. CDR3 nucleotides: TGCAGCGTTGGAAAAGGGAGGCAAGCACGGACTGAAGCTTTCTTT.

At least ten counts were recorded for this clonotype. The genes are TRBV13 and TRBJ1-1; D not certain. The V gene lost 4 bases and the J gene lost 7 bases, with 13 bases spanning the gap. The germline V gene has CDR1 PRHDT and CDR2 FYEKMQ (reference sequence). The CDR3 covers 13 residues. The CDR3 spells CASSSPRLGEAFF. The CDR3 DNA follows: TGTGCCAGCAGCTCACCTCGGTTGGGTGAAGCTTTCTTT.

This clonotype was seen repeatedly, ten times or more. J is TRBJ2-7 and V is TRBV7-4, with D unresolved. The germline gives CDR1 SGHVT, CDR2 SQSDAQ. The CDR3 is 12 amino acids. V was trimmed by 3 bases and J by 3 bases, leaving 6 bases between them. CDR3 bases: TGTGCCAGCAGCTTTTATGACTACGAGCAGTACTTC. Its protein product is CASSFYDYEQYF.

Ten or more counts support this clonotype. J is TRBJ2-6 and V is TRBV5-1, with D unclear. V lost 0 bases and J 2 bases, leaving 3 bases between the germline ends. CDR1 SGHRS and CDR2 YFSETQ come from the germline V gene. The CDR3 covers 14 residues. CDR3 bases: TGCGCCAGCAGCTTGGTGGCTGGGGCCAACGTCCTGACTTTC. Its translation is CASSLVAGANVLTF.

V is TRBV5-6 and J is TRBJ1-1, with D uncertain. Trimming removed 8 bases from V and 3 bases from J, with 11 bases in between. The CDR3 sequence is 12 residues long. Germline V lookup: CDR1 SGHDT, CDR2 YYEEEE. The CDR3 region is CARSTGHTEAFF. The CDR3 DNA follows: TGTGCCAGGAGCACCGGGCACACTGAAGCTTTCTTT. The whole variable domain, filled in from reference TRBV5-6 and TRBJ1-1, reads DAGVTQSPTHLIKTRGQQVTLRCSPKSGHDTVSWYQQALGQGPQFIFQYYEEEERQRGNFPDRFSGHQFPNYSSELNVNALLLGDSALYLCARSTGHTEAFFGQGTRLTVV.

This clonotype has ten or more counts. This chain links TRBV12-3 or TRBV12-4 with TRBJ2-1; TRBD2 agrees at 11 bases. With V trimmed by 5 bases and J by 7 bases, 7 bases remained unmatched. The CDR3 has 15 residues. In DNA form, the CDR3 reads TGTGCCAGCAGTCATGTCCTAGCGGGAGGAAATGAGCAGTTCTTC. Residues: CASSHVLAGGNEQFF.

This clonotype occurred many times. The chain has TRBV20-1 and TRBJ2-1, with D perhaps TRBD2 (6 bases). The CDR3 is 14 residues long. From germline, CDR1 is DFQATT and CDR2 SNEGSKA (reference sequence). V lost 5 bases and J lost 3, with 14 bases in between. As DNA, the CDR3 is TGCAGTGCTGGGGACTTTCTTAGCTACAATGAGCAGTTCTTC. Its protein product is CSAGDFLSYNEQFF.

This chain uses TRBV28 with TRBJ2-1, with a possible D match to TRBD2 (6 bases). Looked up from germline, CDR1 is MDHEN and CDR2 is SYDVKM. There are 17 residues in the CDR3. Trimming removed 3 bases at V and 9 bases at J, with 24 bases between. The CDR3 is CASSFVPGLPGRGEQFF. The CDR3 DNA follows: TGTGCCAGCAGTTTCGTTCCGGGACTCCCGGGTAGGGGTGAGCAGTTCTTC.

There are many counts of this clonotype. The rearrangement joins TRBV6-2 or TRBV6-3 to TRBJ2-4; TRBD2 aligns across 11 bases. V shed 9 bases, J shed 2 bases, and the junction held 6 bases outside the gene matches. The CDR3 length is 15 residues. Germline loops: CDR1 MNHEY, CDR2 SVGEGT. The CDR3: CARASSGRTKNIQYF. CDR3 in DNA: TGTGCCAGAGCCTCTAGCGGGAGGACCAAAAACATTCAGTACTTC.

This clonotype was seen ten or more times. The V gene is TRBV5-1, the J gene TRBJ2-7; D may match TRBD1 or TRBD2 (5 bases each). V lost 4 bases and J 4 bases, leaving 15 bases between the germline ends. Germline V gene data show CDR1 as SGHRS and CDR2 as YFSETQ. The CDR3 spans 14 residues. The CDR3 DNA follows: TGCGCCAGCAGCATCCGGGACGGGGATTACGAGCAGTACTTC. It is translated as CASSIRDGDYEQYF.

This clonotype has a count of ten or more. The gene calls are TRBV9 and TRBJ1-4; 7 bases line up with TRBD1. Germline values: CDR1 SGDLS, CDR2 YYNGEE. This CDR3 is built from 15 residues. V was clipped by 3 bases and J by 8 bases; unmatched bases: 10. The CDR3 spells CASSAAGTEDEKLFF. CDR3 DNA: TGTGCCAGCAGCGCTGCCGGGACAGAAGACGAAAAACTGTTTTTT.

A remark on this clonotype: A much larger clone differs from this one at a single base, so this may be a read error. The chain has TRBV7-2 and TRBJ2-2; weak D call: TRBD2 (5 bases). V lost 5 bases and J 7 bases, leaving 11 bases between the germline ends. Germline CDR1 SGHTA, CDR2 FQGNSA. The length of the CDR3 is 13 residues. The CDR3 loop reads CASSLSRDGELFF. Here the CDR3 DNA reads TGTGCCAGCAGCCTGAGTCGGGACGGGGAGCTGTTTTTT.

This clonotype has ten or more counts. The chain recombines TRBV6-5 with TRBJ2-5; no clear D gene. V was pared by 4 bases and J by 6 bases, with 6 bases between. This CDR3 is 11 amino acids long. The germline V gene encodes CDR1 MNHEY and CDR2 SVGAGI. CDR3 sequence reads: CASSSPKTQYF. The CDR3, as DNA: TGTGCCAGCAGTTCCCCCAAGACCCAGTACTTC.

The sample holds many counts of this clonotype. The chain couples TRBV12-3 or TRBV12-4 to TRBJ2-7; D not resolved. The CDR3 totals 12 residues. Trimming cost V 3 bases and J 6 bases, with 9 bases left between them. The CDR3 region has the DNA TGTGCCAGCAGTTTTGGTGGATTCGAGCAGTACTTC. It specifies CASSFGGFEQYF.

This clonotype was seen ten or more times. This rearrangement joins TRBV7-9 to TRBJ2-7; D unresolved. Trimming removed 5 bases from V and 2 bases from J, with 13 bases in between. Germline V CDR1 and CDR2: SEHNR, FQNEAQ (reference sequence). The CDR3 runs to 14 residues. The CDR3 DNA follows: TGTGCCAGCAGCGAAGTGGAAGGGACCTACGAGCAGTACTTC. Its translation is CASSEVEGTYEQYF.

This clonotype was recorded at least ten times. The chain combines TRBV20-1 with TRBJ1-2; D gene uncertain. The CDR3 totals 12 residues. The germline gives CDR1 DFQATT, CDR2 SNEGSKA (reference sequence). The ends were cut back, 5 bases at V and 1 base at J, with 8 bases in the middle. CDR3 coding DNA: TGCAGTGCTCTTACAGTTAACTATGGCTACACCTTC. Protein: CSALTVNYGYTF.

This clonotype appeared many times. The rearrangement uses TRBV20-1 and TRBJ2-5, with a weak D call TRBD2 (5 bases). In germline, CDR1 is DFQATT, CDR2 SNEGSKA (reference sequence). The CDR3 loop spans 16 amino acids. Trimming removed 0 bases from V and 2 bases from J, with 16 bases in between. CDR3 coding DNA: TGCAGTGCTAGAGATTACGAGGGCCGGGTGCAAGAGACCCAGTACTTC. Amino acid sequence: CSARDYEGRVQETQYF.

This clonotype appeared many times. J is TRBJ2-1 and V is TRBV24-1, with D unclear. Germline-derived CDR1 and CDR2 are KGHDR and SFDVKD. Between the trimmed V and J ends, which lost 6 bases and 7 bases, there was a span of 6 bases. This CDR3 has 11 amino acids. CDR3 loop: CATSYDNEQFF. The CDR3 DNA reads TGTGCCACCAGTTACGATAATGAGCAGTTCTTC.

This clonotype was recorded many times. One junction end does not reproduce the germline sequence, and a read error may be involved. The rearrangement joins TRBV7-9 to TRBJ2-3, with TRBD2 matching over 8 bases. This CDR3 is 12 amino acids long. Germline-derived CDR1 and CDR2 are SEHNR and FQNEAQ (reference sequence). The CDR3 DNA is TGTGCCAGCAGCTTGGGACTAGTCGGCCCAAACTTT. Translated, it gives CASSLGLVGPNF. The complete variable domain, with remaining parts taken from reference TRBV7-9 and TRBJ2-3, reads DTGVSQNPRHKITKRGQNVTFRCDPISEHNRLYWYRQTLGQGPEFLTYFQNEAQLEKSRLLSDRFSAERPKGSFSTLEIQRTEQGDSAMYLCASSLGLVGPNFGPGTRLTVL.